This T cell receptor (beta chain) stems from a study of Tregs in tolerant kidney transplant recipients. Study conclusions and caveats: Activated donor B cell expansion appeared to reveal the most relevant donor-specific TCRbeta repertoire. Findings come from small patient numbers and require larger validation.

Thawed PBMCs were FACS-sorted into unstimulated CD4+CD25+CD127- regulatory T cells, CD4+CD25- non-regulatory cells, CD4 and CD8 cells. Assay: immunoSEQ multiplex PCR; the TCRdb copy retains only in-frame clones and omits some. This sample has tens of thousands of clones, with around nine tenths found just once. With regard to this clone: Its antigen is currently unknown.

The V gene's germline CDR1 is MNHEY and CDR2 SVGAGI. V was pared by 6 bases and J by 3 bases, with 17 bases between. There are 15 residues in the CDR3. This TCR derives from a human donor in good health. The chain joins TRBV6-5 to TRBJ1-2; D unclear. Sequenced sample: CD8+ T cells from blood. The CDR3, as DNA: TGTGCCAGCAGCCCCGGGTCGGTCCGGGACTATGGCTACACCTTC. Residues: CASSPGSVRDYGYTF.